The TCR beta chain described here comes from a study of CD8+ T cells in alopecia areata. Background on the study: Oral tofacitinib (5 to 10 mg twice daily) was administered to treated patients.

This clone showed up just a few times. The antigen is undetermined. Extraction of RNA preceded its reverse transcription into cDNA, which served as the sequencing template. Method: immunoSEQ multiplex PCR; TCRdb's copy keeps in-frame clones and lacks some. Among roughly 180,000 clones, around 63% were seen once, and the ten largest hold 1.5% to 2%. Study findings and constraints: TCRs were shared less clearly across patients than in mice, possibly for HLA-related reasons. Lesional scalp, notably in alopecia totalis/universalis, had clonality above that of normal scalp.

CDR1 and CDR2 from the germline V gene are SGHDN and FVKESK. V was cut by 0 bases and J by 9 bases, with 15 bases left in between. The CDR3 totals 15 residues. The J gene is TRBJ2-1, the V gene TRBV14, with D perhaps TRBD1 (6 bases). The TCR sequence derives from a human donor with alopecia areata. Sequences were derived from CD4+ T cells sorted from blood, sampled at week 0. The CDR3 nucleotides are TGTGCCAGCAGCCAAGATCCGGCAGGGGTAGGTGAGCAGTTCTTC. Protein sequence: CASSQDPAGVGEQFF.